Below are 24 T cell receptor beta chains sequenced from a single sample in a study of shared clonotypes between healthy human individuals. The method was immunoSEQ multiplex PCR; TCRdb's version includes in-frame clones alone and lacks a portion of them. The repertoire holds 1.4 million to 1.5 million clones, with roughly 96% as singletons. Material: naive CD4+ T cells sorted from blood. Stated subset: CD45RA+ positively selected. These receptors came from a man under 40 in good health.

This clone was detected once. The chain has TRBV7-3 and TRBJ2-7, with D possibly being TRBD2 (6 bases). Germline-derived CDR1 and CDR2 are SGHTA and FQGTGA. The CDR3 has 13 residues. Trimming pared 4 bases from V and 3 bases from J, leaving 10 bases between. CDR3 DNA: TGTGCCAGCAGCTGGAGGGGTGACTACGAGCAGTACTTC. This codes for CASSWRGDYEQYF.

This chain connects TRBV5-4 to TRBJ2-1; D may be TRBD2 (6 bases). V lost 0 bases to trimming and J lost 7 bases, with 20 bases between them. The CDR3 loop spans 17 amino acids. Germline V gene sequence: CDR1 SGHNT, CDR2 YYREEE (reference sequence). This chain's CDR3 is CASSLGGGSGVVNEQFF. In nucleotides, the CDR3 is TGTGCCAGCAGCTTGGGTGGGGGATCGGGAGTGGTAAATGAGCAGTTCTTC.

The rearrangement joins TRBV11-3 to TRBJ2-1; D is unresolved. Trimming removed 5 bases at V and 5 bases at J, with 7 bases between. The CDR3 is 12 amino acids. Germline V gene sequence: CDR1 SGHNT, CDR2 YENEEA. The chain's CDR3 is CASSQLNNEQFF. The CDR3 DNA reads TGTGCCAGCAGCCAATTAAACAATGAGCAGTTCTTC.

CDR3 coding DNA: TGTGCCAGCAGCCCCGTTTTGTCACAGGGACACATGAACACTGAAGCTTTCTTT. Its protein is CASSPVLSQGHMNTEAFF. J is TRBJ1-1 and V is TRBV11-2; tentatively, D is TRBD1 (6 bases). The length of the CDR3 is 18 residues. The ends were cut back, 5 bases at V and 0 bases at J, with 22 bases in the middle. Germline loops: CDR1 SGHAT, CDR2 FQNNGV.

This rearrangement joins TRBV7-9 to TRBJ2-2; 7 positions agree with TRBD1. Germline V gives CDR1 SEHNR, CDR2 FQNEAQ (reference sequence). V gave up 2 bases and J gave up 6 bases; unmatched junction bases: 3. The CDR3 runs 14 residues. The CDR3 reads CASSLRQGAGELFF. CDR3 coding DNA: TGTGCCAGCAGCTTACGTCAGGGGGCCGGGGAGCTGTTTTTT.

This chain links TRBV18 with TRBJ2-7; TRBD1 is a possible D gene (8 bases). CDR3 size: 16 residues. Germline CDR1 reads KGHSH; CDR2 reads LQKENI. V lost 1 base and J lost 6, with 19 bases in between. CDR3 region: CASSPLSTGGESEQYF. Written as DNA, the CDR3 is TGTGCCAGCTCACCACTTTCAACAGGGGGGGAATCCGAGCAGTACTTC.

J is TRBJ2-1 and V is TRBV2; unclear D gene. The germline V gene has CDR1 SNHLY and CDR2 FYNNEI. The CDR3 is 16 amino acids. Deletions cut 3 bases from V and 0 bases from J, with 12 bases between. CDR3 loop: CASSDLGLISYNEQFF. The CDR3 DNA follows: TGTGCCAGCAGTGATCTAGGCCTGATCTCCTACAATGAGCAGTTCTTC. Complete variable domain (other parts from reference TRBV2 and TRBJ2-1): EPEVTQTPSHQVTQMGQEVILRCVPISNHLYFYWYRQILGQKVEFLVSFYNNEISEKSEIFDDQFSVERPDGSNFTLKIRSTKLEDSAMYFCASSDLGLISYNEQFFGPGTRLTVL.

This chain uses TRBV28 with TRBJ1-1, with no clear D. Germline values: CDR1 MDHEN, CDR2 SYDVKM. The CDR3 runs 12 residues. The V and J ends lost 5 bases and 4 bases respectively, with 8 bases between them. DNA of the CDR3: TGTGCCAGCAGTACCAGTAGCACTGAAGCTTTCTTT. Translated: CASSTSSTEAFF.

The chain links TRBV4-3 to TRBJ2-1; 11 positions match TRBD2. Germline V gene data show CDR1 as LGHNA and CDR2 as YSLEER. Trimming cost V 0 bases and J 9 bases; bases outside gene matches: 13. The CDR3 consists of 18 residues. CDR3 sequence (DNA): TGCGCCAGCAGCCAAGAAGGACGCGGGCTAGCGGGAGGCATTGAGCAGTTCTTC. Translated: CASSQEGRGLAGGIEQFF.

The count of this clone is one. The V call is TRBV28, the J call TRBJ1-2; no reliable D call. CDR1 is MDHEN and CDR2 is SYDVKM in the germline V gene. Trimming took 1 base from V and 2 from J, leaving 8 bases between them. The CDR3 length is 14 residues. The CDR3 loop reads CASSLYGRNYGYTF. The CDR3 DNA is TGTGCCAGCAGTTTATACGGGAGGAACTATGGCTACACCTTC.

V is TRBV30 and J is TRBJ1-2, with a tentative D call TRBD1 (6 bases). This CDR3 region has 12 residues. Germline CDR1 GTSNPN, CDR2 SVGIG (reference sequence). V lost 4 bases to trimming and J lost 6 bases, with 12 bases between them. The CDR3 DNA is TGTGCCTGGATGAGTGGGGGCCATGGCTACACCTTC. This gives the protein CAWMSGGHGYTF. Together with reference TRBV30 and TRBJ1-2, the CDR3 gives the full variable domain: SQTIHQWPATLVQPVGSPLSLECTVEGTSNPNLYWYRQAAGRGLQLLFYSVGIGQISSEVPQNLSASRPQDRQFILSSKKLLLSDSGFYLCAWMSGGHGYTFGSGTRLTVV.

The V and J genes are TRBV27 and TRBJ2-3, with D possibly matching TRBD2 (5 bases). The CDR3 has 16 residues. Germline assignment: CDR1 MNHEY and CDR2 SMNVEV (reference sequence). V was pared by 7 bases and J by 2 bases, with 19 bases between. This chain's CDR3 is CASILRSGTFTDTQYF. In DNA, the CDR3 is TGTGCCAGCATCTTGAGAAGCGGAACCTTCACAGATACGCAGTATTTT.

This chain links TRBV7-8 with TRBJ2-6; 7 bases are a match to TRBD1. CDR3 length equals 19 residues. Germline-derived CDR1 and CDR2 are SGHVS and FQNEAQ. V shed 7 bases, J shed 0 bases, and the junction held 15 bases outside the gene matches. CDR3 nucleotide sequence: TGTGCCAGCACCAACCCCCGGGACAGTGCCTTCTCTGGGGCCAACGTCCTGACTTTC. It is translated as CASTNPRDSAFSGANVLTF.

This chain connects TRBV2 to TRBJ2-1, with TRBD1 identical over 10 bases. The CDR3 sequence is 15 residues long. J was trimmed by 2 bases and V by 11 bases; bases with no gene match: 9. Germline loops: CDR1 SNHLY, CDR2 FYNNEI. CDR3 sequence reads: CAPTGGTGAYNEQFF. The CDR3 nucleotides read TGTGCCCCCACAGGTGGGACAGGGGCCTACAATGAGCAGTTCTTC.

Concerning this clone: The same CDR3 is also encoded by other DNA sequences in this sample. V usage is TRBV28 and J usage is TRBJ2-7; D is ambiguous. Deletions cut 3 bases from V and 2 bases from J, with 11 bases between. CDR1 MDHEN and CDR2 SYDVKM come from the germline V gene. This CDR3 contains 14 residues. The CDR3 sequence: CASSLGGPPYEQYF. The CDR3 DNA reads as TGTGCCAGCAGTTTGGGTGGCCCCCCCTACGAGCAGTACTTC. Full variable domain (rest looked up from reference TRBV28 and TRBJ2-7): DVKVTQSSRYLVKRTGEKVFLECVQDMDHENMFWYRQDPGLGLRLIYFSYDVKMKEKGDIPEGYSVSREKKERFSLILESASTNQTSMYLCASSLGGPPYEQYFGPGTRLTVT.

The chain combines TRBV7-6 with TRBJ2-3; TRBD2 aligns across 11 bases. The CDR3 runs 15 residues. Germline CDR1 is SGHVS and CDR2 is FNYEAQ. V was clipped by 5 bases and J by 9 bases; unmatched bases: 10. CDR3 sequence (DNA): TGTGCCAGCAGCGGGTTAGCGGGAGGGCCGGGGACGCAGTATTTT. Its translation: CASSGLAGGPGTQYF.

The V gene is TRBV28, the J gene TRBJ2-7; D might be TRBD1 (6 bases). V lost 3 bases, J lost 6 bases, and 21 bases lay in between. Germline V gene lookup returns CDR1 MDHEN and CDR2 SYDVKM. The CDR3 consists of 16 residues. CDR3 region: CASSFRQAFLVSEQYF. CDR3 nucleotides: TGTGCCAGCAGTTTCCGACAGGCATTTCTCGTTAGCGAGCAGTACTTC.

This chain links TRBV25-1 with TRBJ2-3, with 8 bases aligning to TRBD2. V dropped 3 bases and J dropped 1; count of bases not matched to a gene: 3. Germline CDR1 reads MGHDK; CDR2 reads SYGVNS. CDR3 length equals 15 residues. This CDR3 is CASSESSGRTDTQYF. The CDR3 bases are TGTGCCAGCAGTGAGTCTAGCGGGCGCACAGATACGCAGTATTTT.

The rearrangement links TRBV5-1 to TRBJ2-5; 9 nucleotides line up with TRBD1. CDR1 and CDR2 (germline): SGHRS, YFSETQ. CDR3 length equals 14 residues. V was pared by 4 bases and J by 5 bases, with 6 bases of the junction left unmatched. CDR3 sequence: CASSVTGGDETQYF. The CDR3 nucleotides read TGCGCCAGCAGCGTGACAGGGGGGGATGAGACCCAGTACTTC.

The J gene is TRBJ1-4, the V gene TRBV6-1; 7 bases line up with TRBD1. This CDR3 has 16 residues. J was trimmed by 5 bases and V by 4 bases; bases with no gene match: 10. Germline V gene sequence: CDR1 MNHNS, CDR2 SASEGT. The chain's CDR3 is CASSALRQGGNEKLFF. CDR3 nucleotides: TGTGCCAGCAGTGCACTTAGACAGGGAGGCAATGAAAAACTGTTTTTT.

The rearrangement uses TRBV12-5 and TRBJ2-7; D gene unclear. The CDR3 length is 12 residues. Trimming cost V 6 bases and J 7 bases, with 13 bases left between them. Germline lookup yields CDR1 LGHNT and CDR2 FRNRAP. As DNA, the CDR3 is TGTGCTAGTGGGGACGGTGTTAGAGAGCAGTACTTC. Translated: CASGDGVREQYF.

The chain uses TRBV7-2 and TRBJ2-3; D is unresolved. Germline V gene data show CDR1 as SGHTA and CDR2 as FQGNSA. Trimming left V 2 bases short and J 0 bases short, with 6 bases between. CDR3 length: 14 amino acids. The CDR3 loop reads CASSLYPSTDTQYF. The CDR3 nucleotides are TGTGCCAGCAGCTTATATCCTAGCACAGATACGCAGTATTTT. Looking up the rest from reference TRBV7-2 and TRBJ2-3 gives the full variable domain: GAGVSQSPSNKVTEKGKDVELRCDPISGHTALYWYRQSLGQGLEFLIYFQGNSAPDKSGLPSDRFSAERTGGSVSTLTIQRTQQEDSAVYLCASSLYPSTDTQYFGPGTRLTVL.

This rearrangement joins TRBV7-9 to TRBJ2-7; D is possibly TRBD2 (6 bases). V lost 5 bases to trimming and J lost 5 bases, with 16 bases between them. CDR1 and CDR2 from the germline V gene are SEHNR and FQNEAQ (reference sequence). The length of the CDR3 is 14 residues. For the CDR3, the DNA is TGTGCCAGCAGCCCCAGTTTGCGGGGTAACGAGCAGTACTTC. Encoded protein: CASSPSLRGNEQYF. The full variable domain, completed using reference TRBV7-9 and TRBJ2-7, is DTGVSQNPRHKITKRGQNVTFRCDPISEHNRLYWYRQTLGQGPEFLTYFQNEAQLEKSRLLSDRFSAERPKGSFSTLEIQRTEQGDSAMYLCASSPSLRGNEQYFGPGTRLTVT.

This chain uses TRBV19 with TRBJ1-5; unclear D gene. Germline V CDR1 and CDR2: LNHDA, SQIVND (reference sequence). The germline V and J ends were trimmed by 2 bases and 5 bases, with 19 bases remaining between them. The CDR3 is 17 amino acids. The CDR3 here is CASSIYLTMRGDQPQHF. CDR3 DNA sequence: TGTGCCAGTAGTATATATCTTACTATGCGTGGAGATCAGCCCCAGCATTTT.